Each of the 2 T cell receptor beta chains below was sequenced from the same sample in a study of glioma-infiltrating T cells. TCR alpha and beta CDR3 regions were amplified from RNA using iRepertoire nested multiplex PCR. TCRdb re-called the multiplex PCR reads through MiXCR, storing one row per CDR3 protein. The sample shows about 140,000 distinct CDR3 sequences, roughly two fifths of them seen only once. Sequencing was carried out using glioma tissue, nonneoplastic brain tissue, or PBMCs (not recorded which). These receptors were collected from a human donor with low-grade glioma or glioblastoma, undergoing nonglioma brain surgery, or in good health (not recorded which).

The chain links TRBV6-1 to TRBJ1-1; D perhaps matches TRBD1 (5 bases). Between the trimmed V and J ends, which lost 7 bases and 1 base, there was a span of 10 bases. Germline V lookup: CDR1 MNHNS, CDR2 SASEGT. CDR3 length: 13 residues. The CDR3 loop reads CASIRQTNTEAFF. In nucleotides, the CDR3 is TGTGCCAGCATCCGACAGACGAACACTGAAGCTTTCTTT.

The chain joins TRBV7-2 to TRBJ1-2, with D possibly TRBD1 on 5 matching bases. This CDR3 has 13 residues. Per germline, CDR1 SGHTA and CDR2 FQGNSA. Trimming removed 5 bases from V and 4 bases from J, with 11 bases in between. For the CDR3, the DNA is TGTGCCAGCAGCGAGGGACGGATCTATGGCTACACCTTC. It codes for CASSEGRIYGYTF.